Following are 24 T cell receptor beta chains from one sample sequenced in a study of blood T cell repertoires in COVID-19. Sequencing used immunoSEQ multiplex PCR; TCRdb keeps in-frame clones, though not all of them. This table has roughly 15,000 clones, roughly 86% appearing once. Sequences were obtained from peripheral blood. The receptors shown here come from a human donor in a cohort sampled during active COVID-19.

The V gene is TRBV6-6, the J gene TRBJ1-6; 9 bases are a match to TRBD1. V lost 10 bases and J lost 7; bases outside the gene matches: 2. CDR1 and CDR2 (germline): MNHNY, SVGAGI (reference sequence). CDR3 size: 12 residues. CDR3 DNA sequence: TGTGCCAACGGACAGGGGAATTCACCCCTCCACTTT. It codes for CANGQGNSPLHF.

The chain joins TRBV6-6 to TRBJ1-2, with D tentatively TRBD1 (5 bases). Trimming removed 4 bases at V and 1 base at J, with 13 bases between. The CDR3 extends over 15 amino acids. Germline assignment: CDR1 MNHNY and CDR2 SVGAGI (reference sequence). CDR3 in DNA: TGTGCCAGCAGTTTCGAGGGACTTTATAACTATGGCTACACCTTC. It specifies CASSFEGLYNYGYTF.

The chain employs TRBV7-6 and TRBJ2-2; 8 positions agree with TRBD2. The germline gives CDR1 SGHVS, CDR2 FNYEAQ. J gave up 5 bases and V 5 bases, and 16 bases lay outside the gene matches. The CDR3 has 18 amino acids. The CDR3 coding sequence is TGTGCCAGCAGCCCTCCCCTCGGCCAGCGGGGGTTGACCGGGGAGCTGTTTTTT. It translates to CASSPPLGQRGLTGELFF.

This chain links TRBV7-9 with TRBJ1-1; 8 nucleotides align to TRBD1. V shed 6 bases, J shed 10 bases, and the junction held 13 bases outside the gene matches. CDR1 is SEHNR and CDR2 is FQNEAQ in the germline V gene (reference sequence). The CDR3 is 14 amino acids. The CDR3 nucleotides read TGTGCCAGCAGGGATTCCGGGACAGGTAATAGAGCTTTCTTT. Translated, it gives CASRDSGTGNRAFF.

This chain connects TRBV2 to TRBJ1-1, with D uncertain. Trimming removed 2 bases at V and 7 bases at J, with 5 bases between. This CDR3 region has 11 residues. From germline, CDR1 is SNHLY and CDR2 FYNNEI. This CDR3 reads CASSEHSEAFF. The CDR3 DNA reads TGTGCCAGCAGTGAACACAGTGAAGCTTTCTTT.

The rearrangement uses TRBV6-1 and TRBJ1-6; D uncertain. The CDR3 is made up of 16 amino acids. Germline CDR1 is MNHNS and CDR2 is SASEGT. Trimming stripped 0 bases from V and 0 bases from J, with 6 bases between. Here the CDR3 DNA reads TGTGCCAGCAGTGAAGCGATGAGCTCCTATAATTCACCCCTCCACTTT. Protein: CASSEAMSSYNSPLHF.

This clone appeared once. CDR3 sequence: CASSFVREGEKLFF. The CDR3 DNA is TGTGCCAGCAGCTTCGTCAGGGAGGGTGAAAAACTGTTTTTT. The V and J genes are TRBV7-2 and TRBJ1-4, with D possibly TRBD1 on 5 matching bases. The CDR3 sequence is 14 residues long. Trimming removed 3 bases from V and 7 bases from J, with 12 bases in between. CDR1 is SGHTA, CDR2 FQGNSA, per germline.

The rearrangement joins TRBV5-4 to TRBJ2-5; a weak D match, TRBD2 (6 bases). Deletions cut 3 bases from V and 4 bases from J, with 13 bases between. This CDR3 spans 14 amino acids. Germline assignment: CDR1 SGHNT and CDR2 YYREEE (reference sequence). Here the CDR3 reads CASSWKGTVETQYF. The CDR3 DNA is TGTGCCAGCAGCTGGAAGGGGACTGTAGAGACCCAGTACTTC.

The DNA for the CDR3 is TGCGCCAGCAGCCAAGATCTGGGGGGAAGCACAGATACGCAGTATTTT. Its translation: CASSQDLGGSTDTQYF. This chain joins TRBV4-3 and TRBJ2-3, with D perhaps TRBD2 (6 bases). This CDR3 comprises 16 residues. The germline V gene has CDR1 LGHNA and CDR2 YSLEER. Trimming shortened V by 0 bases and J by 0 bases, and 10 bases separated the two germline ends.

Worth noting for this clone: This sample includes further DNA sequences coding for the same CDR3. This sequence joins TRBV6-5 and TRBJ1-2; D not certain. The CDR3 totals 12 residues. CDR1 is MNHEY, CDR2 SVGAGI, per germline. V was shortened by 3 bases and J by 5 bases, with 7 bases between the two germline ends. CDR3 in DNA: TGTGCCAGCAGTTATCGGGGATATGGCTACACCTTC. Protein product: CASSYRGYGYTF.

This chain connects TRBV2 to TRBJ2-1; D is possibly TRBD1 (8 bases). Trimming took off 8 bases at V and 9 bases at J, with 20 bases between the two ends. This CDR3 is built from 14 residues. The germline V gene encodes CDR1 SNHLY and CDR2 FYNNEI. Here the CDR3 reads CASFLQGGGGEQFF. CDR3 DNA sequence: TGTGCCAGCTTTTTACAGGGGGGAGGGGGTGAGCAGTTCTTC.

CDR3 loop: CASSQEWPGTNNEQFF. CDR3 nucleotides: TGCGCCAGCAGCCAAGAGTGGCCAGGGACAAACAATGAGCAGTTCTTC. The J gene is TRBJ2-1, the V gene TRBV4-1; a possible D gene is TRBD1 (6 bases). Looked up from germline, CDR1 is MGHRA and CDR2 is YSYEKL. This CDR3 is 16 amino acids long. Trimming pared 0 bases from V and 5 bases from J, leaving 14 bases between.

This rearrangement joins TRBV4-3 to TRBJ2-2; maybe TRBD2 (5 bases). V was pared by 5 bases and J by 0 bases, with 10 bases between. In germline, CDR1 is LGHNA, CDR2 YSLEER. This CDR3 has 15 residues. The CDR3 is CASSSDWTNTGELFF. The DNA for the CDR3 is TGCGCCAGCAGCTCGGACTGGACGAACACCGGGGAGCTGTTTTTT.

The chain has TRBV6-2 or TRBV6-3 and TRBJ2-1, with 9 bases lining up with TRBD1. V shed 3 bases and J 4 bases; nucleotides not matched to a gene: 1. Germline CDR1 is MNHEY and CDR2 is SVGEGT. This CDR3 comprises 14 residues. This CDR3 is CASSYGTGYNEQFF. The DNA of the CDR3 is TGTGCCAGCAGTTATGGGACAGGGTACAATGAGCAGTTCTTC.

The chain uses TRBV4-2 and TRBJ1-4, with D tentatively TRBD1 (6 bases). With 2 bases removed from V and 7 bases from J, the gap between germline ends came to 20 bases. The germline V gene encodes CDR1 LGHNA and CDR2 YNFKEQ. The CDR3 is 17 amino acids. The CDR3 DNA is TGTGCCAGCAGCCAAAGGTTGCGGGGGCAAGAAACTGAAAAACTGTTTTTT. Translated, it gives CASSQRLRGQETEKLFF.

The genes are TRBV18 and TRBJ2-5, with 7 bases that match TRBD2. Trimming removed 0 bases from V and 5 bases from J; junction bases left unmatched: 15. This CDR3 is built from 18 residues. Looked up from germline, CDR1 is KGHSH and CDR2 is LQKENI. Here the CDR3 reads CASSPPRGTSDLWETQYF. In nucleotides, the CDR3 is TGTGCCAGCTCACCACCGCGGGGAACTAGCGATTTGTGGGAGACCCAGTACTTC.

This chain joins TRBV5-5 and TRBJ2-3; possible D gene TRBD1, 5 bases. V dropped 0 bases and J dropped 4 bases, with 12 bases sitting between them. The V gene's germline CDR1 is SGHKS and CDR2 YYEKEE (reference sequence). CDR3 length equals 15 residues. This CDR3 is CASSLDRPFADTQYF. CDR3 bases: TGTGCCAGCAGCTTGGACAGGCCATTTGCAGATACGCAGTATTTT.

This rearrangement joins TRBV10-3 to TRBJ1-4; the match to TRBD1 covers 7 bases. The CDR3 length is 14 residues. Germline V gives CDR1 ENHRY, CDR2 SYGVKD. The V segment lost 6 bases and the J segment 3 bases; nucleotides outside the gene matches: 4. The CDR3, as DNA: TGTGCCATCAGCCGAGGGACAGCTAATGAAAAACTGTTTTTT. Protein sequence: CAISRGTANEKLFF.

The V call is TRBV19, the J call TRBJ1-2; D is uncertain. The CDR3 covers 13 residues. CDR1 is LNHDA and CDR2 is SQIVND in the germline V gene (reference sequence). V was shortened by 5 bases and J by 3 bases, with 10 bases between the two germline ends. CDR3 nucleotide sequence: TGTGCCAGTAGTTGGTACACCTACTATGGCTACACCTTC. Protein: CASSWYTYYGYTF.

This clone was counted between two and nine times. The chain is built from TRBV5-6 and TRBJ1-1; D remains unclear. Trimming removed 1 base from V and 1 base from J, with 5 bases in between. The CDR3 contains 13 residues. The germline gives CDR1 SGHDT, CDR2 YYEEEE. CDR3 nucleotides: TGTGCCAGCAGCTTGCTCCCGAACACTGAAGCTTTCTTT. Its protein product is CASSLLPNTEAFF.

The chain recombines TRBV4-3 with TRBJ1-4, with D maybe TRBD1 (5 bases). The length of the CDR3 is 18 residues. CDR1 LGHNA and CDR2 YSLEER come from the germline V gene. The germline V and J ends were trimmed by 0 bases and 4 bases, with 18 bases remaining between them. In DNA, the CDR3 is TGCGCCAGCAGCCAAGATAAAGTGGGGCGCTTCCTTAATGAAAAACTGTTTTTT. Its protein is CASSQDKVGRFLNEKLFF.

This CDR3 is CASSHPWGVESPLHF. The CDR3 coding sequence is TGCGCCAGCAGTCACCCGTGGGGAGTGGAGTCACCCCTCCACTTT. The chain recombines TRBV23-1 with TRBJ1-6; D is uncertain. TRBV23-1 qualifies as an ORF whose function is uncertain. The CDR3 runs to 15 residues. V was trimmed by 3 bases and J by 10 bases, leaving 16 bases between them.

The chain carries TRBV2 and TRBJ2-5; the match to TRBD1 covers 7 bases. After removal of 8 bases from V and 1 base from J, the junction contained 10 bases not matched to a gene. There are 15 residues in the CDR3. Germline V lookup: CDR1 SNHLY, CDR2 FYNNEI. Written as DNA, the CDR3 is TGTGCCAGCGGGAAGCATACAGGGGTCCAAGAGACCCAGTACTTC. This encodes CASGKHTGVQETQYF. Variable domain in full (rest from reference TRBV2 and TRBJ2-5): EPEVTQTPSHQVTQMGQEVILRCVPISNHLYFYWYRQILGQKVEFLVSFYNNEISEKSEIFDDQFSVERPDGSNFTLKIRSTKLEDSAMYFCASGKHTGVQETQYFGPGTRLLVL.

The V call is TRBV6-7, the J call TRBJ2-2; D may be TRBD1 (5 bases). TRBV6-7 is given ORF status, its function remaining uncertain. This CDR3 has 15 amino acids. V lost 9 bases and J lost 0, with 14 bases in between. The CDR3 protein is CASQTGPPNTGELFF. The CDR3, as DNA: TGTGCCAGTCAAACAGGCCCGCCGAACACCGGGGAGCTGTTTTTT.